A single sample gave rise to the 32 T cell receptor beta chains below, sequenced in a study of cytomegalovirus exposure and HLA in healthy donors. 60 Vbeta and 13 Jbeta primers were used in PCR. Here immunoSEQ multiplex PCR was the method, and the copy in TCRdb shows in-frame clones only, minus some. The sample gives around 90,000 clones, more than 65% of which show up once; over 9% is in the top ten. Sequenced input: PBMCs. These receptors came from a human donor in good health.

J is TRBJ1-2 and V is TRBV6-5; 7 positions agree with TRBD1. Trimming took 0 bases from V and 4 from J; bases not matched to a gene: 5. The germline V gene has CDR1 MNHEY and CDR2 SVGAGI. The CDR3 spans 15 residues. The CDR3 protein is CASSYSDRILYGYTF. CDR3 bases: TGTGCCAGCAGTTACTCGGACAGGATACTCTATGGCTACACCTTC.

This sequence joins TRBV7-8 and TRBJ2-7; D remains ambiguous. This CDR3 contains 14 residues. The germline CDR1 and CDR2 sequences are SGHVS and FQNEAQ. With 5 bases removed from V and 1 base from J, the gap between germline ends came to 12 bases. As DNA, the CDR3 is TGTGCCAGCAGCCAGCGATATAATTCCTACGAGCAGTACTTC. Translating it yields CASSQRYNSYEQYF.

This clone showed up just once. The rearrangement joins TRBV5-1 to TRBJ1-4, with unresolved D. The CDR3 totals 16 residues. Per germline, CDR1 SGHRS and CDR2 YFSETQ. V lost 0 bases and J lost 0, with 9 bases in between. CDR3 amino acids: CASSLVAGSTNEKLFF. CDR3 sequence (DNA): TGCGCCAGCAGCTTGGTGGCGGGATCAACTAATGAAAAACTGTTTTTT.

J is TRBJ2-1 and V is TRBV12-5; D not resolved. Germline V gives CDR1 LGHNT, CDR2 FRNRAP. The CDR3 is 14 amino acids. The germline V and J ends were trimmed by 1 base and 5 bases, with 9 bases remaining between them. The CDR3 loop is CASGLGQAHNEQFF. The CDR3 DNA reads TGTGCTAGTGGTTTGGGGCAGGCACACAATGAGCAGTTCTTC.

This sequence joins TRBV14 and TRBJ2-5; TRBD1 aligns across 8 bases. The CDR3 is 15 amino acids. The trim removed 4 bases at V and 3 bases at J, leaving 7 bases unmatched. Germline V gene data show CDR1 as SGHDN and CDR2 as FVKESK. Here the CDR3 reads CASSPGGAGKETQYF. In DNA form, the CDR3 reads TGTGCCAGCAGCCCAGGGGGCGCCGGGAAAGAGACCCAGTACTTC.

V and J are TRBV7-8 and TRBJ2-1, with 8 bases lining up with TRBD2. CDR1 is SGHVS and CDR2 is FQNEAQ in the germline V gene. The CDR3 extends over 15 amino acids. Trimming at V came to 3 bases and at J to 8 bases, leaving 9 bases not matched to a gene. CDR3 DNA: TGTGCCAGCAGCTTCACTAGCGGTTCCTGGGATGAGCAGTTCTTC. This codes for CASSFTSGSWDEQFF.

The J gene is TRBJ2-1, the V gene TRBV7-9; 15 bases agree with TRBD2. The CDR3 sequence is 16 residues long. Germline V gene lookup returns CDR1 SEHNR and CDR2 FQNEAQ (reference sequence). J lost 9 bases, V lost 2 bases, and 5 bases had no gene match. Written as DNA, the CDR3 is TGTGCCAGCAGCTTATCGAGGACTAGCGGGGGGGTTGAGCAGTTCTTC. Translated, it gives CASSLSRTSGGVEQFF.

V gene TRBV4-1 combines with J gene TRBJ2-1, with 8 nucleotides matching TRBD2. The CDR3 sequence is 14 residues long. Germline lookup yields CDR1 MGHRA and CDR2 YSYEKL. V dropped 1 base and J dropped 7; count of bases not matched to a gene: 3. In nucleotides, the CDR3 is TGCGCCAGCAGCCAAGTCGGGAGGGGTAATGAGCAGTTCTTC. Translated: CASSQVGRGNEQFF.

The rearrangement joins TRBV27 to TRBJ2-7, with D perhaps matching TRBD1 (6 bases). V lost 6 bases to trimming and J lost 2 bases, with 20 bases between them. The germline CDR1 and CDR2 sequences are MNHEY and SMNVEV (reference sequence). There are 16 residues in the CDR3. CDR3 coding DNA: TGTGCCAGCAGCCGGACCGGGACACCTAAGACCTACGAGCAGTACTTC. Encoded protein: CASSRTGTPKTYEQYF.

J is TRBJ2-7 and V is TRBV5-1; no definite D call. V was pared by 0 bases and J by 2 bases, with 9 bases between. The germline CDR1 and CDR2 sequences are SGHRS and YFSETQ. The length of the CDR3 is 14 residues. As DNA, the CDR3 is TGCGCCAGCAGCTTGGTGGGCTACACCTACGAGCAGTACTTC. It translates to CASSLVGYTYEQYF. Full variable domain (missing parts from reference TRBV5-1 and TRBJ2-7): KAGVTQTPRYLIKTRGQQVTLSCSPISGHRSVSWYQQTPGQGLQFLFEYFSETQRNKGNFPGRFSGRQFSNSRSEMNVSTLELGDSALYLCASSLVGYTYEQYFGPGTRLTVT.

This chain links TRBV7-2 with TRBJ1-2; 7 bases fit TRBD1. The CDR3 is made up of 13 amino acids. The germline V gene encodes CDR1 SGHTA and CDR2 FQGNSA. V lost 5 bases, J lost 4 bases, and 4 bases stayed unmatched. CDR3 protein: CASSADRTYGYTF. The CDR3 DNA reads TGTGCCAGCAGCGCGGACAGGACCTATGGCTACACCTTC.

This chain connects TRBV30 to TRBJ2-3, with D perhaps TRBD2 (5 bases). The CDR3 has 15 residues. Trimming left V 3 bases short and J 5 bases short, with 18 bases between. CDR1 is GTSNPN, CDR2 SVGIG, per germline (reference sequence). Here the CDR3 DNA reads TGTGCCTGGAGCGGCGCGAGGGCAGGAGGAGATACGCAGTATTTT. Protein product: CAWSGARAGGDTQYF. The variable domain in full, with the rest retrieved from reference TRBV30 and TRBJ2-3, is SQTIHQWPATLVQPVGSPLSLECTVEGTSNPNLYWYRQAAGRGLQLLFYSVGIGQISSEVPQNLSASRPQDRQFILSSKKLLLSDSGFYLCAWSGARAGGDTQYFGPGTRLTVL.

The chain employs TRBV5-8 and TRBJ1-5; D gene ambiguous. Per germline, CDR1 SGHTS and CDR2 YDEGEE. This CDR3 spans 14 amino acids. Trimming removed 6 bases at V and 9 bases at J, with 19 bases between. The CDR3 DNA is TGTGCCAGCAACCGATTGGAGGGCCCAGGGCCCCAGCATTTT. Translating gives CASNRLEGPGPQHF. The complete variable domain, with remaining parts taken from reference TRBV5-8 and TRBJ1-5, reads EAGVTQSPTHLIKTRGQQATLRCSPISGHTSVYWYQQALGLGLQFLLWYDEGEERNRGNFPPRFSGRQFPNYSSELNVNALELEDSALYLCASNRLEGPGPQHFGDGTRLSIL.

This clone appeared a few times. The V call is TRBV19, the J call TRBJ2-5; a weak D match, TRBD1 (6 bases). The CDR3 spans 12 residues. Germline assignment: CDR1 LNHDA and CDR2 SQIVND (reference sequence). V was cut by 8 bases and J by 6 bases, with 13 bases left in between. This CDR3 reads CASSSRGQTQYF. CDR3 sequence (DNA): TGTGCCAGTTCCTCCAGGGGACAGACCCAGTACTTC.

The V and J genes are TRBV6-1 and TRBJ2-3, with a tentative D call TRBD2 (6 bases). This CDR3 has 15 amino acids. V was shortened by 8 bases and J by 5 bases, with 20 bases between the two germline ends. Germline CDR1 is MNHNS and CDR2 is SASEGT. The CDR3 sequence: CASSPLGRTGDTQYF. CDR3 nucleotides: TGTGCCAGCTCCCCCCTCGGGAGAACGGGAGATACGCAGTATTTT.

Only one count was recorded for this clone. This chain connects TRBV27 to TRBJ2-7; TRBD2 aligns across 7 bases. The CDR3 spans 13 residues. In germline, CDR1 is MNHEY, CDR2 SMNVEV (reference sequence). V lost 6 bases and J lost 2; bases outside the gene matches: 4. CDR3 bases: TGTGCCAGCAGACTTAGCGGGCCCTACGAGCAGTACTTC. Its translation: CASRLSGPYEQYF.

The V call is TRBV5-1, the J call TRBJ2-1; TRBD2 aligns across 10 bases. With 0 bases clipped from V and 8 bases from J, the junction kept 11 bases outside the gene matches. The CDR3 totals 17 residues. Germline V gene lookup returns CDR1 SGHRS and CDR2 YFSETQ. CDR3 in amino acids: CASSLADELAGKYEQFF. The CDR3 nucleotides read TGCGCCAGCAGCTTGGCCGACGAACTAGCGGGAAAATATGAGCAGTTCTTC.

In this sample, this clone turned up once. The J gene is TRBJ1-5, the V gene TRBV7-2, with a weak D call TRBD1 (5 bases). V lost 3 bases to trimming and J lost 1 base, with 10 bases between them. The CDR3 sequence is 15 residues long. CDR1 and CDR2 from the germline V gene are SGHTA and FQGNSA. CDR3 amino acids: CASSFDRGSNQPQHF. CDR3 DNA: TGTGCCAGCAGCTTTGACCGGGGGAGCAATCAGCCCCAGCATTTT.

The chain carries TRBV25-1 and TRBJ1-6, with D perhaps TRBD1 (6 bases). The germline V and J ends were trimmed by 6 bases and 10 bases, with 16 bases remaining between them. Germline loops: CDR1 MGHDK, CDR2 SYGVNS. CDR3 length equals 14 residues. The CDR3 loop is CASSPGQGRSPLHF. In DNA form, the CDR3 reads TGTGCCAGCAGCCCGGGACAAGGTCGGTCACCCCTCCACTTT.

The chain recombines TRBV19 with TRBJ2-5; perhaps TRBD1 as D (6 bases). CDR1 is LNHDA and CDR2 is SQIVND in the germline V gene (reference sequence). CDR3 length: 13 amino acids. Trimming pared 3 bases from V and 1 base from J, leaving 6 bases between. CDR3 DNA sequence: TGTGCCAGTAGTATCAGGGGCCAAGAGACCCAGTACTTC. Encoded protein: CASSIRGQETQYF. The variable domain in full, completed from reference TRBV19 and TRBJ2-5, reads DGGITQSPKYLFRKEGQNVTLSCEQNLNHDAMYWYRQDPGQGLRLIYYSQIVNDFQKGDIAEGYSVSREKKESFPLTVTSAQKNPTAFYLCASSIRGQETQYFGPGTRLLVL.

The chain combines TRBV6-5 with TRBJ1-1, with D possibly TRBD1 on 6 matching bases. Germline CDR1 is MNHEY and CDR2 is SVGAGI. The CDR3 runs 13 residues. The V end lost 6 bases, the J end lost 4 bases, and 12 bases lay between the germline ends. As DNA, the CDR3 is TGTGCCAGCAGCCAGGGGCGCCGCACTGAAGCTTTCTTT. This translates into CASSQGRRTEAFF.

The chain has TRBV9 and TRBJ1-2; D uncertain. CDR3 length equals 15 residues. Germline CDR1 reads SGDLS; CDR2 reads YYNGEE. Trimming removed 0 bases at V and 2 bases at J, with 11 bases between. CDR3 region: CASSVAHGGNYGYTF. The DNA of the CDR3 is TGTGCCAGCAGCGTAGCTCATGGCGGAAACTATGGCTACACCTTC.

The rearrangement joins TRBV7-3 to TRBJ2-1; 9 positions match TRBD2. The CDR3 extends over 16 amino acids. V lost 6 bases to trimming and J lost 3 bases; unmatched junction nucleotides: 9. The germline V gene has CDR1 SGHTA and CDR2 FQGTGA. The CDR3 sequence is CASSLTTSGRYNEQFF. The CDR3 DNA reads TGTGCCAGCAGTCTTACTACTAGCGGGCGCTACAATGAGCAGTTCTTC.

This clone has a handful of counts. This chain joins TRBV6-1 and TRBJ2-5, with 7 bases matching TRBD1. The DNA end favors TRBJ2-7, so the J call may be wrong. The CDR3 spans 13 residues. Germline V gives CDR1 MNHNS, CDR2 SASEGT. The CDR3 loop reads CASIARGNNEQYF. The CDR3 nucleotides are TGTGCCAGCATAGCCAGGGGGAACAACGAGCAGTACTTC.

J is TRBJ1-2 and V is TRBV7-2; D unclear. The CDR3 is 16 residues long. Trimming pared 1 base from V and 2 bases from J, leaving 14 bases between. Germline V CDR1 and CDR2: SGHTA, FQGNSA. CDR3 coding DNA: TGTGCCAGCAGCTTAGTTTTCTCGGCGGGGAACTATGGCTACACCTTC. Translated, it gives CASSLVFSAGNYGYTF.

The J gene is TRBJ1-5, the V gene TRBV27; D is possibly TRBD1 (5 bases). From germline, CDR1 is MNHEY and CDR2 SMNVEV (reference sequence). V lost 6 bases to trimming and J lost 2 bases, with 11 bases between them. CDR3 length: 14 residues. CDR3 sequence: CASSPAGGNQPQHF. CDR3 coding DNA: TGTGCCAGCAGCCCTGCGGGGGGCAATCAGCCCCAGCATTTT.

The chain carries TRBV27 and TRBJ2-1; D not certain. CDR3 length equals 11 residues. V lost 7 bases and J lost 8, with 9 bases in between. Germline lookup yields CDR1 MNHEY and CDR2 SMNVEV (reference sequence). In DNA form, the CDR3 reads TGTGCCAGCACCCTGTCAGATGAGCAGTTCTTC. Protein sequence: CASTLSDEQFF.

The V and J genes are TRBV28 and TRBJ1-1; TRBD1 matches 10 bases. Trimming removed 6 bases from V and 6 bases from J; junction bases left unmatched: 4. The CDR3 extends over 13 amino acids. Looked up from germline, CDR1 is MDHEN and CDR2 is SYDVKM. The CDR3 protein is CASRGQGSPEAFF. The DNA for the CDR3 is TGTGCCAGCAGGGGACAGGGGTCCCCTGAAGCTTTCTTT.

This chain connects TRBV6-5 to TRBJ2-3; TRBD1 might be the D (6 bases). This CDR3 has 15 residues. Germline CDR1 is MNHEY and CDR2 is SVGAGI. V was shortened by 6 bases and J by 2 bases, with 15 bases between the two germline ends. The CDR3 reads CASSSRQGNTDTQYF. DNA of the CDR3: TGTGCCAGCAGCTCTCGGCAGGGGAACACAGATACGCAGTATTTT.

The chain employs TRBV9 and TRBJ2-5; 11 nucleotides agree with TRBD1. The CDR3 contains 15 residues. Per germline, CDR1 SGDLS and CDR2 YYNGEE. Trimming removed 2 bases from V and 5 bases from J; junction bases left unmatched: 5. The CDR3 DNA sequence: TGTGCCAGCAGCGTCGGGACAGGGGGAGTTGAGACCCAGTACTTC. Protein sequence: CASSVGTGGVETQYF.

The DNA of the CDR3 is TGTGCCAGCAGCAATAGACCCGCAGGGAACACCGGGGAGCTGTTTTTT. This sequence encodes CASSNRPAGNTGELFF. The chain recombines TRBV7-2 with TRBJ2-2; D is unresolved. Germline V gene lookup returns CDR1 SGHTA and CDR2 FQGNSA. Trimming took 5 bases from V and 1 from J, leaving 14 bases between them. The CDR3 totals 16 residues. Complete variable domain (other parts from reference TRBV7-2 and TRBJ2-2): GAGVSQSPSNKVTEKGKDVELRCDPISGHTALYWYRQSLGQGLEFLIYFQGNSAPDKSGLPSDRFSAERTGGSVSTLTIQRTQQEDSAVYLCASSNRPAGNTGELFFGEGSRLTVL.

The chain is built from TRBV6-5 and TRBJ2-2; 8 positions match TRBD2. Losses at the gene ends were 11 bases for V and 2 bases for J; bases not matched to a gene: 4. The CDR3 consists of 13 residues. Germline CDR1 and CDR2: MNHEY and SVGAGI. CDR3 sequence reads: CALLAANTGELFF. The CDR3 DNA is TGTGCCTTACTAGCGGCTAACACCGGGGAGCTGTTTTTT.